This TCR beta chain was obtained from a study of blood T cells in healthy people across ages. Sample-barcoded 5' priming and a J-beta primer mix drove a second PCR of about 7 to 12 cycles. TCRdb independently ran MiXCR on the 5' RACE reads; one entry per CDR3 protein. Of about 1.5 million distinct CDR3 sequences detected, about 42% appear once; the ten largest clones hold about 3.8%. Study findings and constraints: TCR beta diversity, measured per million T cells, fell in a roughly linear way with age.

The CDR3 extends over 13 amino acids. V was clipped by 1 base and J by 4 bases, with 5 bases between them. From germline, CDR1 is MNHEY and CDR2 SMNVEV (reference sequence). Whenever a sample was processed, at least 7 million PBMCs were isolated. With regard to this clonotype: What it binds is not known.

The source of this sequence is a woman under 30 in good health. What was sequenced was blood. The chain employs TRBV27 and TRBJ2-1; no firm D call. Here the CDR3 DNA reads TGTGCCAGCAGTTTATTACATTACAATGAGCAGTTCTTC. Translating it yields CASSLLHYNEQFF.